Following are 17 T cell receptor beta chains from one sample sequenced in a study of blood T cell repertoires in COVID-19. TCRdb's table, derived via immunoSEQ multiplex PCR, lists solely in-frame clones and lacks some. The top ten hold approximately 5.7% of the sample, which has more than 90,000 clones, about 92% seen once. Sequencing used peripheral blood. Every receptor here comes from a man aged 45-65 years with active COVID-19.

The rearrangement uses TRBV28 and TRBJ2-7; D is unresolved. The CDR3 runs 13 residues. The germline V gene encodes CDR1 MDHEN and CDR2 SYDVKM. The ends were cut back, 3 bases at V and 5 bases at J, with 11 bases in the middle. The CDR3 here is CASSLLGSNEQYF. In nucleotides, the CDR3 is TGTGCCAGCAGTTTGCTCGGGTCGAACGAGCAGTACTTC.

This chain links TRBV19 with TRBJ1-1, with D perhaps TRBD1 (5 bases). Germline V gene lookup returns CDR1 LNHDA and CDR2 SQIVND (reference sequence). V was clipped by 8 bases and J by 1 base, with 14 bases between them. The CDR3 spans 14 residues. This chain's CDR3 is CASGRGLSNTEAFF. The CDR3 DNA reads as TGTGCCAGTGGGCGGGGGTTATCGAACACTGAAGCTTTCTTT.

The rearrangement joins TRBV14 to TRBJ1-1; D is unclear. The CDR3 has 19 residues. V was pared by 4 bases and J by 0 bases, with 24 bases between. In germline, CDR1 is SGHDN, CDR2 FVKESK. This CDR3 reads CASSRGNGRSLVVNTEAFF. CDR3 bases: TGTGCCAGCAGCCGCGGGAACGGGCGCTCTCTCGTCGTGAACACTGAAGCTTTCTTT.

This clone occurred once. The chain joins TRBV19 to TRBJ2-1; 9 bases are a match to TRBD2. Germline loops: CDR1 LNHDA, CDR2 SQIVND (reference sequence). There are 15 residues in the CDR3. Trimming took 4 bases from V and 8 from J; bases not matched to a gene: 9. Here the CDR3 DNA reads TGTGCCAGTAGTAGTAGCGGGAGAATTGGCGATGAGCAGTTCTTC. It translates to CASSSSGRIGDEQFF.

The V call is TRBV5-1, the J call TRBJ2-7; D gene uncertain. Germline V gene data show CDR1 as SGHRS and CDR2 as YFSETQ. CDR3 length: 13 amino acids. The V end was cut by 4 bases, the J end by 8 bases, with 16 bases between. Here the CDR3 DNA reads TGCGCCAGCAGCATCCCAGACTCGACGCAGCAGTACTTC. Its protein is CASSIPDSTQQYF.

The V and J genes are TRBV10-3 and TRBJ1-5; 11 bases align to TRBD1. The CDR3 is made up of 14 amino acids. Per germline, CDR1 ENHRY and CDR2 SYGVKD. The V gene end was trimmed by 10 bases and the J gene end by 7 bases; junction bases not matched to a gene: 9. In DNA, the CDR3 is TGTGCCACAAGGGGACAGGGGGTTACCCAGCCCCAGCATTTT. Translation gives CATRGQGVTQPQHF.

The chain has TRBV7-9 and TRBJ2-1, with a possible D match to TRBD1 (5 bases). Trimming left V 4 bases short and J 6 bases short, with 7 bases between. Per the germline V gene, CDR1 is SEHNR and CDR2 is FQNEAQ (reference sequence). The CDR3 covers 12 residues. The CDR3 loop reads CASSSQGNEQFF. For the CDR3, the DNA is TGTGCCAGCAGCTCCCAGGGCAATGAGCAGTTCTTC.

CDR3 coding DNA: TGTGCCTGGAGCTCAGGGGGGAGGCATAGCGAGCAGTACTTC. Its translation is CAWSSGGRHSEQYF. V gene TRBV30 combines with J gene TRBJ2-7; a weak D match, TRBD1 (7 bases). V lost 3 bases to trimming and J lost 6 bases, with 18 bases between them. The length of the CDR3 is 14 residues. Germline-derived CDR1 and CDR2 are GTSNPN and SVGIG (reference sequence). Full variable domain (missing parts from reference TRBV30 and TRBJ2-7): SQTIHQWPATLVQPVGSPLSLECTVEGTSNPNLYWYRQAAGRGLQLLFYSVGIGQISSEVPQNLSASRPQDRQFILSSKKLLLSDSGFYLCAWSSGGRHSEQYFGPGTRLTVT.

This chain uses TRBV2 with TRBJ2-1, with 8 bases identical to TRBD2. This CDR3 comprises 15 residues. Per germline, CDR1 SNHLY and CDR2 FYNNEI. V was clipped by 4 bases and J by 4 bases; unmatched bases: 6. The CDR3 nucleotides read TGTGCCAGCAGTGGGGAGCGGGAGCGTTACAATGAGCAGTTCTTC. Encoded protein: CASSGERERYNEQFF.

V gene TRBV7-3 combines with J gene TRBJ1-5, with D hard to call. The CDR3 sequence is 13 residues long. The germline V gene encodes CDR1 SGHTA and CDR2 FQGTGA. Trimming took off 5 bases at V and 8 bases at J, with 13 bases between the two ends. The CDR3 nucleotides read TGTGCCAGCAGCCGAACCCGTGGAGAGCCCCAGCATTTT. It specifies CASSRTRGEPQHF.

The CDR3 sequence: CASRKGGSDTQYF. CDR3 bases: TGTGCCAGCAGGAAAGGGGGCTCAGATACGCAGTATTTT. The V call is TRBV6-5, the J call TRBJ2-3; 7 bases match TRBD1. Unmatched junction bases numbered 4, after V lost 6 bases and J lost 4 bases. The CDR3 totals 13 residues. From germline, CDR1 is MNHEY and CDR2 SVGAGI.

The chain couples TRBV7-9 to TRBJ2-2; D is unresolved. Trimming pared 5 bases from V and 8 bases from J, leaving 12 bases between. This CDR3 is 13 amino acids long. The germline V gene has CDR1 SEHNR and CDR2 FQNEAQ (reference sequence). For the CDR3, the DNA is TGTGCCAGCAGCCCTATTGGTCCGGGGGAGCTGTTTTTT. Protein product: CASSPIGPGELFF.

The chain combines TRBV2 with TRBJ2-1; a possible D gene is TRBD2 (6 bases). In germline, CDR1 is SNHLY, CDR2 FYNNEI. V was shortened by 8 bases and J by 4 bases, with 21 bases between the two germline ends. This CDR3 has 16 residues. Written as DNA, the CDR3 is TGTGCCAGCGGGCGGGAAATGATTAGCTTTTACAATGAGCAGTTCTTC. Translating gives CASGREMISFYNEQFF.

The J gene is TRBJ2-3, the V gene TRBV11-2, with 9 bases identical to TRBD1. J gave up 8 bases and V 7 bases, and 1 base lay outside the gene matches. Germline V lookup: CDR1 SGHAT, CDR2 FQNNGV. This CDR3 contains 11 residues. CDR3 DNA: TGTGCCAGCACGACAGGGGGTACGCAGTATTTT. As protein: CASTTGGTQYF.

The rearrangement joins TRBV5-5 to TRBJ2-2; no reliable D call. CDR1 SGHKS and CDR2 YYEKEE come from the germline V gene (reference sequence). Trimming shortened V by 3 bases and J by 4 bases, and 7 bases separated the two germline ends. This CDR3 region has 13 residues. The CDR3 bases are TGTGCCAGCAGCTCAGGTGGCACCGGGGAGCTGTTTTTT. Its translation is CASSSGGTGELFF.

This chain connects TRBV2 to TRBJ1-5; 9 positions match TRBD1. V shed 6 bases and J 7 bases; nucleotides not matched to a gene: 10. The germline gives CDR1 SNHLY, CDR2 FYNNEI. CDR3 length equals 15 residues. The CDR3 is CASREGQGPMQPQHF. CDR3 DNA: TGTGCCAGCAGAGAGGGACAGGGCCCTATGCAGCCCCAGCATTTT.

The chain links TRBV15 to TRBJ1-2; a weak D match, TRBD1 (6 bases). The CDR3 sequence is 14 residues long. CDR1 is LNHNV, CDR2 YYDKDF, per germline (reference sequence). V dropped 1 base and J dropped 2 bases, with 8 bases sitting between them. The CDR3 DNA sequence: TGTGCCACCAGCAGAGGGGGGCCCAACTATGGCTACACCTTC. It is translated as CATSRGGPNYGYTF.